This passage covers 2 T cell receptor beta chains from one sample sequenced in a study of Ad26.COV2.S vaccination and SARS-CoV-2 variants. Treatment specified: some 20 received Ad26.COV2.S at low or high dose, single or two shots; 5 received placebo; per-sample allocation not given. The samples were gathered on day 63 after the first injection of vaccine or placebo. Repertoires were generated with immunoSEQ multiplex PCR, while TCRdb's copy carries only in-frame clones and drops some. The data contain 350,000 to 500,000 clones, roughly 88% of them seen just once; the ten biggest clones take up approximately 4%. The specimen comprised peripheral blood, sampled in a trial of Ad26.COV2.S vaccine versus placebo. The receptors stem from a person between 18 and 65 years old who received the Ad26.COV2.S COVID-19 vaccine or a placebo.

This sequence joins TRBV3-1 (or the pseudogene TRBV3-2) and TRBJ1-1; weak D call: TRBD1 (6 bases). The CDR3 is made up of 17 amino acids. CDR1 and CDR2 from the germline V gene are LGHDT and YNNKEL (reference sequence). Trimming left V 4 bases short and J 11 bases short, with 29 bases between. The CDR3 DNA reads TGTGCCAGCAGCCCGGACAACAGTTTCGGGGGGCTGGACCGGGCTTTCTTT. This gives the protein CASSPDNSFGGLDRAFF.

This clone was picked up one time. The rearrangement uses TRBV12-3 or TRBV12-4 and TRBJ2-1; a weak D match, TRBD2 (6 bases). V lost 11 bases, J lost 6 bases, and 17 bases lay in between. The CDR3 spans 13 residues. CDR3 protein: CAEGGAPGNEQFF. The CDR3 nucleotides read TGTGCCGAGGGCGGGGCCCCTGGCAATGAGCAGTTCTTC.